The 9 T cell receptor beta chains presented below share a single source sample, sequenced in a study of control samples from healthy donors and cancer patients. The assay was immunoSEQ multiplex PCR, and TCRdb's table has in-frame clones only and misses some. The profile shows tens of thousands of clones, about 80% of them singletons. The sample taken for sequencing was PBMCs. Receptors originate from a woman aged 50 to 60 with lung cancer.

The rearrangement uses TRBV4-1 and TRBJ1-5, with 9 bases lining up with TRBD1. V was clipped by 1 base and J by 2 bases; unmatched bases: 9. Germline V lookup: CDR1 MGHRA, CDR2 YSYEKL. The CDR3 totals 18 residues. CDR3 in amino acids: CASSQAQGTGIGNQPQHF. The DNA of the CDR3 is TGCGCCAGCAGCCAAGCCCAGGGGACAGGGATAGGCAATCAGCCCCAGCATTTT.

CDR3 loop: CASSHRYRGLWRGAFYEQYF. The CDR3 DNA is TGTGCCAGCAGCCACCGTTATAGGGGGCTTTGGCGGGGGGCCTTCTACGAGCAGTACTTC. This rearrangement joins TRBV21-1 to TRBJ2-7; TRBD2, the D gene given by the table, was not confirmed from the DNA. TRBV21-1 is described as a pseudogene. The CDR3 covers 20 residues.

This clone showed up just once. The genes are TRBV5-6 and TRBJ1-1, with D hard to call. Germline V CDR1 and CDR2: SGHDT, YYEEEE. V dropped 4 bases and J dropped 1 base, with 17 bases sitting between them. The CDR3 length is 16 residues. In nucleotides, the CDR3 is TGTGCCAGCAGCGCGAGGGTAAGGCAGCGGAACACTGAAGCTTTCTTT. It encodes CASSARVRQRNTEAFF.

The CDR3 nucleotides are TGCAGCGCTCGGACAGGGACTAACTATGGCTACACCTTC. It codes for CSARTGTNYGYTF. This rearrangement joins TRBV29-1 to TRBJ1-2, with 8 bases that match TRBD1. Germline loops: CDR1 SQVTM, CDR2 ANQGSEA. This CDR3 has 13 amino acids. With V trimmed by 7 bases and J by 0 bases, 4 bases remained unmatched.

The V and J genes are TRBV27 and TRBJ1-1, with D possibly being TRBD1 (5 bases). Trimming pared 6 bases from V and 4 bases from J, leaving 15 bases between. The CDR3 has 14 amino acids. Germline CDR1 reads MNHEY; CDR2 reads SMNVEV (reference sequence). CDR3: CASSRGGVLTEAFF. CDR3 nucleotide sequence: TGTGCCAGCAGCCGCGGGGGGGTCCTCACTGAAGCTTTCTTT.

The J gene is TRBJ2-2, the V gene TRBV4-3; TRBD2 agrees at 10 bases. With V trimmed by 4 bases and J by 2 bases, 13 bases remained unmatched. The V gene's germline CDR1 is LGHNA and CDR2 YSLEER. This CDR3 is built from 19 residues. The CDR3 DNA reads as TGCGCCAGCAGCCTACAAAGCCCTAGCGGGGGAGCTAACACCGGGGAGCTGTTTTTT. This encodes CASSLQSPSGGANTGELFF.

V gene TRBV7-2 combines with J gene TRBJ1-6, with D possibly being TRBD1 (5 bases). Trimming left V 5 bases short and J 12 bases short, with 17 bases between. The germline V gene has CDR1 SGHTA and CDR2 FQGNSA. This CDR3 is built from 14 residues. The CDR3 DNA sequence: TGTGCCAGCAGCCCGGGACCGGCCAGAGTACCCCTCCACTTT. It encodes CASSPGPARVPLHF.

This clone was seen a single time. V is TRBV18 and J is TRBJ1-1; 12 bases are a match to TRBD1. The ends lost 3 bases at V and 7 bases at J; junction bases unmatched: 3. CDR1 is KGHSH, CDR2 LQKENI, per germline. This CDR3 comprises 14 residues. The CDR3 loop reads CASSPGQGAGEAFF. As DNA, the CDR3 is TGTGCCAGCTCACCGGGACAGGGGGCAGGTGAAGCTTTCTTT. Using reference TRBV18 and TRBJ1-1 for the parts outside the CDR3, the full variable domain is NAGVMQNPRHLVRRRGQEARLRCSPMKGHSHVYWYRQLPEEGLKFMVYLQKENIIDESGMPKERFSAEFPKEGPSILRIQQVVRGDSAAYFCASSPGQGAGEAFFGQGTRLTVV.

The chain employs TRBV9 and TRBJ2-5, with D possibly being TRBD1 or TRBD2 (6 bases each). Trimming shortened V by 0 bases and J by 4 bases, and 13 bases separated the two germline ends. The germline gives CDR1 SGDLS, CDR2 YYNGEE. The CDR3 extends over 15 amino acids. The CDR3 sequence is CASSVGIGGGETQYF. CDR3 bases: TGTGCCAGCAGCGTAGGGATCGGGGGCGGAGAGACCCAGTACTTC. Combining the CDR3 with reference TRBV9 and TRBJ2-5 gives the whole variable domain DSGVTQTPKHLITATGQRVTLRCSPRSGDLSVYWYQQSLDQGLQFLIQYYNGEERAKGNILERFSAQQFPDLHSELNLSSLELGDSALYFCASSVGIGGGETQYFGPGTRLLVL.